This T cell receptor beta chain was captured by sequencing in a study of T cell responses to AZD1222 COVID-19 vaccine. The study's findings and limits: Dominant at 160-218 and 743-854, vaccine-associated CD4 TCRs also spanned spike.

The CDR3 is 15 residues long. V lost 6 bases and J 5 bases, leaving 14 bases between the germline ends. Germline CDR1 reads MNHEY; CDR2 reads SVGAGI. Concerning this clone itself: What it recognizes is unknown.

The data were produced by immunoSEQ multiplex PCR, yet TCRdb's version contains in-frame clones alone and is incomplete. The table shows under 80,000 clones, with less than 85% occurring only once. This rearrangement joins TRBV6-5 to TRBJ1-6; D remains ambiguous. This receptor was taken from an adult in good health. Sequenced here: peripheral blood, sampled on day 0 of MenACWY control vaccination. CDR3 sequence reads: CASSLTVEDNSPLHF. The CDR3 bases are TGTGCCAGCAGCCTGACCGTAGAAGATAATTCACCCCTCCACTTT.